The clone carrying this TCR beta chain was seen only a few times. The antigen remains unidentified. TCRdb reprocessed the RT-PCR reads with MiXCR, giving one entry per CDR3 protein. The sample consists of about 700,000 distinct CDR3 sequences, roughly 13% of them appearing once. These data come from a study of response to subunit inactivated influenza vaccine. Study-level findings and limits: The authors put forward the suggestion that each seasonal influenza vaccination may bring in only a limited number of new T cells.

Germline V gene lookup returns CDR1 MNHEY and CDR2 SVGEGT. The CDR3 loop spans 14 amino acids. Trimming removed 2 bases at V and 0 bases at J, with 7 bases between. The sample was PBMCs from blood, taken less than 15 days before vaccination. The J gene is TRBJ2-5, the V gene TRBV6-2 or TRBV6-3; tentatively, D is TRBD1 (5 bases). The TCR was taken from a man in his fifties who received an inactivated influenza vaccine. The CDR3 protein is CASSYNRYQETQYF. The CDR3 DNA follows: TGTGCCAGCAGTTACAACAGGTACCAAGAGACCCAGTACTTC.